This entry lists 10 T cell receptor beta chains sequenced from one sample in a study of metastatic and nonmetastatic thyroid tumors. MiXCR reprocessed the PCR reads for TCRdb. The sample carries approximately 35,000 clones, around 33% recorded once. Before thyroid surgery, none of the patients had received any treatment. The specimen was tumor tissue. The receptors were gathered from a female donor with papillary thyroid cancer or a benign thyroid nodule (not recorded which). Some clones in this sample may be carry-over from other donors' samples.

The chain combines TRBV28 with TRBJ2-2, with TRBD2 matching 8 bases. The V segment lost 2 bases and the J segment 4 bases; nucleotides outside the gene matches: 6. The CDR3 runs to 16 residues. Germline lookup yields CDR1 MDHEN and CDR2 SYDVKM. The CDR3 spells CASSLTRGAGTGELFF. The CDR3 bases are TGTGCCAGCAGTTTAACGCGGGGGGCGGGCACCGGGGAGCTGTTTTTT.

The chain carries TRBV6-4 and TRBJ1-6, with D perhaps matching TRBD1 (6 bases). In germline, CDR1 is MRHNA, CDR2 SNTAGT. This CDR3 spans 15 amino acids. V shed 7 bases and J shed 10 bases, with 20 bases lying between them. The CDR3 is CASTRYRTAESPLHF. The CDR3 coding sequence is TGTGCCAGCACCCGATACAGGACAGCGGAGTCACCCCTCCACTTT.

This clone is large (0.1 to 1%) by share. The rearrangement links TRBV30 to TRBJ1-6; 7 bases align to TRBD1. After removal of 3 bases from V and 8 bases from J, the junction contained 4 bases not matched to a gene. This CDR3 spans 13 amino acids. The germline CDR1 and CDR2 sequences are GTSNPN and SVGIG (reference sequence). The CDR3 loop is CAWSNRGDSPLHF. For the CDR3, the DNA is TGTGCCTGGAGCAACAGGGGTGATTCACCCCTCCACTTT.

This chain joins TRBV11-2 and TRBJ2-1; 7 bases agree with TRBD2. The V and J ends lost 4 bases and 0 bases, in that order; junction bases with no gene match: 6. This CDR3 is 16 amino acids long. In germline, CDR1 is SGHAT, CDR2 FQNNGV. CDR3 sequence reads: CASSSGREVSYNEQFF. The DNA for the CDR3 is TGTGCCAGCAGCTCAGGGAGGGAGGTCTCCTACAATGAGCAGTTCTTC.

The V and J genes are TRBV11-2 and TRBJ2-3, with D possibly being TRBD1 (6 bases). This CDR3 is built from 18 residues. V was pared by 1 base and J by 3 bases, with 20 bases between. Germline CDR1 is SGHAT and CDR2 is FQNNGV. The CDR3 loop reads CASSLGGGAKAWTDTQYF. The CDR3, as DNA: TGTGCCAGCAGCTTAGGAGGGGGAGCCAAAGCCTGGACAGATACGCAGTATTTT.

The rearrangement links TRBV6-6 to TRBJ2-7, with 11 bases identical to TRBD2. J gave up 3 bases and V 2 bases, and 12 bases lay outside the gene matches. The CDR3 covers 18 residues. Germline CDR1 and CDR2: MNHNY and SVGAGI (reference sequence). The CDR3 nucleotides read TGTGCCAGCAGTTACAGTCTCCCGGGACTAGCGGACCTCTACGAGCAGTACTTC. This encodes CASSYSLPGLADLYEQYF.

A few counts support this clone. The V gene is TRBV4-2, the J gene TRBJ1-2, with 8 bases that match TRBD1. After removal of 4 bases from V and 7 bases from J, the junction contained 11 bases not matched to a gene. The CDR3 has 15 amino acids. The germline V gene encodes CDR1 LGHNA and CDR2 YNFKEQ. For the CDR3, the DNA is TGTGCCAGCAGCCGGTTAGGACAGGGCGAGGGTGGCTACACCTTC. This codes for CASSRLGQGEGGYTF.

The CDR3 here is CSAREGGVETQYF. In nucleotides, the CDR3 is TGCAGTGCTAGAGAGGGGGGAGTGGAGACCCAGTACTTC. The V and J genes are TRBV20-1 and TRBJ2-5; D may be TRBD2 (6 bases). CDR3 length equals 13 residues. Deletions cut 0 bases from V and 5 bases from J, with 10 bases between. Germline V gives CDR1 DFQATT, CDR2 SNEGSKA (reference sequence).

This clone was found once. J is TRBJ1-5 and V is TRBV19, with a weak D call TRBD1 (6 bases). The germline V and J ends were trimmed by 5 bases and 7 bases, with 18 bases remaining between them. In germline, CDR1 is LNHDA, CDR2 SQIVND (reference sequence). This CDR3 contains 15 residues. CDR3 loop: CASSDEQGFGQPQHF. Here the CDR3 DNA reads TGTGCCAGTAGTGACGAACAGGGATTCGGACAGCCCCAGCATTTT.

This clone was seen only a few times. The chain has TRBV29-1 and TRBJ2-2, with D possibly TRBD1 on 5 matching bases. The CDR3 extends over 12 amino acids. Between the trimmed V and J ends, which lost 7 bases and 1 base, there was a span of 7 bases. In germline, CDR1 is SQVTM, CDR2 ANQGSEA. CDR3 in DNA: TGCAGCGCCGGACAGAACACCGGGGAGCTGTTTTTT. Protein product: CSAGQNTGELFF.